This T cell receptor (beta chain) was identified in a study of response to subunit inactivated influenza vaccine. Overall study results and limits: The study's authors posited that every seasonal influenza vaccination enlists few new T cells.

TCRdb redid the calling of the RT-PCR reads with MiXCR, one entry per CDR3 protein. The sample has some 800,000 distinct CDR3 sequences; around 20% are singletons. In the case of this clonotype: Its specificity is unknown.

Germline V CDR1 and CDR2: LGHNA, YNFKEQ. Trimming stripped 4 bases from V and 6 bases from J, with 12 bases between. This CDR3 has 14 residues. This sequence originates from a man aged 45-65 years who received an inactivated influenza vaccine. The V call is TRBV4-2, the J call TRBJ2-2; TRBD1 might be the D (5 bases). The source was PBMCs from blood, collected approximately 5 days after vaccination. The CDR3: CASSRPDSPGELFF. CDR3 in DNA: TGTGCCAGCAGCCGCCCCGACAGTCCCGGGGAGCTGTTTTTT.